This T cell receptor (beta chain) stems from a study of blood T cell repertoires in COVID-19. The V and J ends lost 5 bases and 5 bases, in that order; junction bases with no gene match: 7. Germline V gives CDR1 SEHNR, CDR2 FQNEAQ (reference sequence). This CDR3 has 14 amino acids. This clone appeared once. Repertoires were generated with immunoSEQ multiplex PCR, while TCRdb's copy carries only in-frame clones and drops some. The sample lists 200,000 to 250,000 clones, 90% occurring once. The chain links TRBV7-9 to TRBJ1-2, with TRBD1 matching over 8 bases. This receptor was taken from a man aged 25-45 years with COVID-19, enrolled during active disease. The sequencing input was peripheral blood. This CDR3 reads CASSPPGQDYGYTF. The CDR3 bases are TGTGCCAGCAGCCCGCCGGGACAGGATTATGGCTACACCTTC.